This T cell receptor (beta chain) was sequenced in a study of T cells expressing NK-cell markers. Turning to the study itself: It was sorted CD3+CD56+NKG2C+, CD3+CD56+NKG2C- and CD3+CD56-NKG2C+ T cells that supplied the TCR beta repertoires. Of eight sequenced donors, seven were HCMV-seropositive and one HCMV-seronegative. Study-wide points: Each of 6 or 7 donors carried dominant NKG2C+ clonotypes accounting for about 1.0-8% of CD8+ T cells.

Synthesis of TCR beta cDNA relied on 5'RACE template switching carrying UMIs. TCRdb processed the 5' RACE reads again and assigns one entry to each CDR3 protein, with no DNA. This table lists roughly 390,000 distinct CDR3 sequences. As concerns this clonotype: Its antigen is not known.

The CDR3 is 15 residues long. Sequenced: blood T cells: a sorted CD56 or NKG2C T cell subset, CD4+ or CD8+ T cells, or bulk PBMC T cells (not recorded which). V usage is TRBV12-3 or TRBV12-4 and J usage is TRBJ1-5. The TCR originated in a woman aged 50 to 60 in good health. The CDR3 protein is CASSPNGRANQPQHF.